These 13 T cell receptor beta chains originate from one sample sequenced in a study of T cell responses to AZD1222 COVID-19 vaccine. Clones were sequenced by immunoSEQ multiplex PCR, and TCRdb holds only the in-frame ones, with some missing. The sample lists more than 100,000 clones, approximately 86% seen once, with approximately 5.9% in the top ten. Sequenced material: peripheral blood, taken on day 0 of AZD1222 vaccination. These receptor sequences come from an adult in good health.

The table lists this clone with a few counts. The rearrangement joins TRBV2 to TRBJ1-4; D not certain. The CDR3 consists of 14 residues. CDR1 is SNHLY and CDR2 is FYNNEI in the germline V gene. V lost 4 bases to trimming and J lost 4 bases, with 10 bases between them. The CDR3 spells CASSGHTVNEKLFF. CDR3 DNA: TGTGCCAGCAGTGGACACACAGTTAATGAAAAACTGTTTTTT.

The genes are TRBV2 and TRBJ2-1; 9 bases align to TRBD2. The CDR3 has 15 amino acids. V lost 3 bases to trimming and J lost 4 bases; unmatched junction nucleotides: 4. Looked up from germline, CDR1 is SNHLY and CDR2 is FYNNEI. CDR3 DNA sequence: TGTGCCAGCAGTGATAGCGGGGGCGGGTACAATGAGCAGTTCTTC. This translates into CASSDSGGGYNEQFF.

The V call is TRBV5-5, the J call TRBJ1-4; maybe TRBD1 (6 bases). The CDR3 has 15 amino acids. Trimming took off 0 bases at V and 8 bases at J, with 14 bases between the two ends. Germline CDR1 reads SGHKS; CDR2 reads YYEKEE (reference sequence). This CDR3 is CASSLVSGVGEKLFF. CDR3 in DNA: TGTGCCAGCAGCTTGGTTTCAGGGGTTGGGGAAAAACTGTTTTTT.

The gene calls are TRBV5-4 and TRBJ2-1; the match to TRBD2 covers 15 bases. Germline assignment: CDR1 SGHNT and CDR2 YYREEE (reference sequence). The CDR3 covers 17 residues. V lost 4 bases, J lost 9 bases, and 11 bases stayed unmatched. The CDR3 is CASSVGRTSGGGSEQFF. The CDR3 DNA follows: TGTGCCAGCAGCGTAGGACGGACTAGCGGGGGGGGTAGTGAGCAGTTCTTC.

CDR3 amino acids: CASSLLAGGPGGTGELFF. In DNA form, the CDR3 reads TGTGCCAGCAGCTTACTAGCGGGGGGGCCTGGCGGCACCGGGGAGCTGTTTTTT. The rearrangement links TRBV9 to TRBJ2-2; 13 bases map to TRBD2. Germline V gene sequence: CDR1 SGDLS, CDR2 YYNGEE. The V and J ends lost 4 bases and 4 bases, in that order; junction bases with no gene match: 10. This CDR3 has 18 amino acids.

The chain's CDR3 is CASRFGPGQGKVRTGELFF. In DNA form, the CDR3 reads TGTGCAAGTCGCTTTGGCCCGGGACAGGGAAAAGTACGCACCGGGGAGCTGTTTTTT. The chain recombines TRBV12-2 with TRBJ2-2; the table's D call, TRBD1, has no DNA check behind it. TRBV12-2 is a known pseudogene. The CDR3 totals 19 residues.

The gene calls are TRBV3-1 (or the pseudogene TRBV3-2) and TRBJ1-2; 7 bases fit TRBD1. J lost 4 bases, V lost 3 bases, and 2 bases had no gene match. The CDR3 covers 13 residues. CDR1 is LGHDT, CDR2 YNNKEL, per germline (reference sequence). CDR3 protein: CASSHRQGYGYTF. CDR3 nucleotides: TGTGCCAGCAGCCACCGACAGGGCTATGGCTACACCTTC.

This rearrangement joins TRBV13 to TRBJ1-1, with D perhaps matching TRBD1 (5 bases). The V gene's germline CDR1 is PRHDT and CDR2 FYEKMQ (reference sequence). The V end was cut by 0 bases, the J end by 4 bases, with 9 bases between. The CDR3 sequence is 14 residues long. The CDR3: CASSLGEQGTEAFF. CDR3 nucleotides: TGTGCCAGCAGCTTAGGGGAGCAGGGCACTGAAGCTTTCTTT.

The rearrangement links TRBV28 to TRBJ1-2; D is perhaps TRBD1 (6 bases). V lost 2 bases and J lost 1, with 8 bases in between. The V gene's germline CDR1 is MDHEN and CDR2 SYDVKM. This CDR3 contains 14 residues. CDR3 DNA sequence: TGTGCCAGCAGTTTAGGCAGGGGTAACTATGGCTACACCTTC. It codes for CASSLGRGNYGYTF.

V is TRBV7-9 and J is TRBJ1-2; weak D call: TRBD1 (6 bases). The CDR3 is 15 residues long. Between the trimmed V and J ends, which lost 3 bases and 2 bases, there was a span of 13 bases. Germline CDR1 SEHNR, CDR2 FQNEAQ (reference sequence). This CDR3 reads CASSLNRAVNYGYTF. The CDR3 DNA reads TGTGCCAGCAGCTTGAACAGGGCCGTCAACTATGGCTACACCTTC.

V is TRBV3-1 (or the pseudogene TRBV3-2) and J is TRBJ2-4, with D perhaps assigned TRBD1 or TRBD2 (6 bases each). In germline, CDR1 is LGHDT, CDR2 YNNKEL (reference sequence). Trimming left V 4 bases short and J 1 base short, with 14 bases between. The CDR3 is 16 amino acids. In DNA, the CDR3 is TGTGCCAGCAGCCGTAGTCCGGGGGCTGCCAAAAACATTCAGTACTTC. Translating gives CASSRSPGAAKNIQYF.

This clone was observed a few times. The chain carries TRBV4-3 and TRBJ1-5, with D perhaps TRBD1 (6 bases). Germline V gene lookup returns CDR1 LGHNA and CDR2 YSLEER. The CDR3 consists of 13 residues. V dropped 0 bases and J dropped 11 bases, with 11 bases sitting between them. CDR3 sequence: CASSQDIKGAQHF. The CDR3 DNA follows: TGCGCCAGCAGCCAAGATATTAAGGGGGCCCAGCATTTT.

The rearrangement uses TRBV4-3 and TRBJ2-3; D not resolved. The CDR3 consists of 18 residues. The V and J ends lost 1 base and 5 bases respectively, with 22 bases between them. Germline V gene data show CDR1 as LGHNA and CDR2 as YSLEER. CDR3 in amino acids: CASSQVARTLTWGDTQYF. CDR3 sequence (DNA): TGCGCCAGCAGCCAAGTTGCCAGGACCCTCACATGGGGAGATACGCAGTATTTT.